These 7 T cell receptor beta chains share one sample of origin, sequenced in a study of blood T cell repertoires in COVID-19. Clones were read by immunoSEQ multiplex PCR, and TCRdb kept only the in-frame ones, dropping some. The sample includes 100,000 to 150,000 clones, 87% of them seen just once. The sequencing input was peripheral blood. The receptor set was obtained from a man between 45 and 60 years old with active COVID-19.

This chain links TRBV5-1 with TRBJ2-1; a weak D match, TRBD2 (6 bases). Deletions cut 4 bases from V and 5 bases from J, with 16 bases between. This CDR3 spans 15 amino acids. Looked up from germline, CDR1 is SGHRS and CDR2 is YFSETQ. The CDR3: CASSRFPAGHNEQFF. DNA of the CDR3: TGCGCCAGCAGCCGCTTCCCAGCGGGCCACAATGAGCAGTTCTTC.

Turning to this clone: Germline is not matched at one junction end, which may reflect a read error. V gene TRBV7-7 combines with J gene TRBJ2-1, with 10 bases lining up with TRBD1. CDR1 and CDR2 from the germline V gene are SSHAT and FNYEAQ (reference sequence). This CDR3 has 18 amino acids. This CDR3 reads CASSPIPGQGRVNNEQFF. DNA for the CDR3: TGTGCTAGCAGCCCGATCCCGGGACAGGGGCGAGTGAACAATGAGCAGTTCTTC. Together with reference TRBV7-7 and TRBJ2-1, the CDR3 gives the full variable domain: GAGVSQSPRYKVTKRGQDVTLRCDPISSHATLYWYQQALGQGPEFLTYFNYEAQPDKSGLPSDRFSAERPEGSISTLTIQRTEQRDSAMYRCASSPIPGQGRVNNEQFFGPGTRLTVL.

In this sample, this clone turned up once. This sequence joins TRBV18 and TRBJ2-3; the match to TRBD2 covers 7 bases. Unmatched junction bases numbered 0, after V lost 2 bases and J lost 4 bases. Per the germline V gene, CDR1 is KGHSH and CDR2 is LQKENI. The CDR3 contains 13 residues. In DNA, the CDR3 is TGTGCCAGCTCACCAGCGGGAGCAGATACGCAGTATTTT. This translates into CASSPAGADTQYF.

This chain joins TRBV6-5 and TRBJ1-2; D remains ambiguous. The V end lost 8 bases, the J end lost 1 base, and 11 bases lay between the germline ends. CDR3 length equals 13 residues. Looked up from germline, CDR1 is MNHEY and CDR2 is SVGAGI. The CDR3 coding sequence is TGTGCCAGCCGGTCCTCGGGTAACTATGGCTACACCTTC. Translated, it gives CASRSSGNYGYTF.

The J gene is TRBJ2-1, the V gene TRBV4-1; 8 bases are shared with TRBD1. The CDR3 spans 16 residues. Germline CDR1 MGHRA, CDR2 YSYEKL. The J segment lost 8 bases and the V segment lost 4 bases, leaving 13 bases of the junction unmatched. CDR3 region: CASSPGQTGVRDEQFF. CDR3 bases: TGCGCCAGCAGCCCGGGACAGACAGGGGTTAGGGATGAGCAGTTCTTC.

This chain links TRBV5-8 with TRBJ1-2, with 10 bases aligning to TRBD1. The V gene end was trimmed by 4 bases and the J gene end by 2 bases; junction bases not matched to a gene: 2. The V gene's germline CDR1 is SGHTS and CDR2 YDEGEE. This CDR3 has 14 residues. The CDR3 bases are TGTGCCAGCAGCCAGGGACAGGGGAACTATGGCTACACCTTC. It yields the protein CASSQGQGNYGYTF.

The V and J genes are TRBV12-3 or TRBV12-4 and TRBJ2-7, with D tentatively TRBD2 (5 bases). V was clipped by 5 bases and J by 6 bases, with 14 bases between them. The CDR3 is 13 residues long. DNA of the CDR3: TGTGCCAGCAGTCCCGGGGTTATCCTCGAGCAGTACTTC. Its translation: CASSPGVILEQYF.